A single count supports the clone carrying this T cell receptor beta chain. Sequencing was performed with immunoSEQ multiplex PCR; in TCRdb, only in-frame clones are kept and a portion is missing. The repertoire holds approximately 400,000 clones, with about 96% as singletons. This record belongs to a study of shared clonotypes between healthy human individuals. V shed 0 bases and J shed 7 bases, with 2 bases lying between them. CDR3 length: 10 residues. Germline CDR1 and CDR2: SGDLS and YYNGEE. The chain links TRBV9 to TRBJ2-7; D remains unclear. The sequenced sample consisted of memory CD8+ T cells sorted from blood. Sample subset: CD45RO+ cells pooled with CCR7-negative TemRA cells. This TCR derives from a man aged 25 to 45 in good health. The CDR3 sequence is CASSVGEQYF. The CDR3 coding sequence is TGTGCCAGCAGCGTAGGGGAGCAGTACTTC.